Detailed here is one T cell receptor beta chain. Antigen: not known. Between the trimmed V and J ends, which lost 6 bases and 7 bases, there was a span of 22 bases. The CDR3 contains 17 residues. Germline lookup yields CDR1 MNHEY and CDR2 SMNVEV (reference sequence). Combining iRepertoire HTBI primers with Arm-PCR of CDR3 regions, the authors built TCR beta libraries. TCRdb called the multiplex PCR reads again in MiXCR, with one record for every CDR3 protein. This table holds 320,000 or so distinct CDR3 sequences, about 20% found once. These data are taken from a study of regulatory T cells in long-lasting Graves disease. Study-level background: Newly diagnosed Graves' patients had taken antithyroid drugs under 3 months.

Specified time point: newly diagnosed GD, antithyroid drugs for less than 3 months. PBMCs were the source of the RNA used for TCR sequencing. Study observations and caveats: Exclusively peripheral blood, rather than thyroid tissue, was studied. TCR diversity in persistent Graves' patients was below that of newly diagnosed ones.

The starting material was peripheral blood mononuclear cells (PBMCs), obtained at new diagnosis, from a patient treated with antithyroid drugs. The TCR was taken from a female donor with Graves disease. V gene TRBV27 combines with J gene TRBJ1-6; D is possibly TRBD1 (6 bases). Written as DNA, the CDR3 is TGTGCCAGCAGCCGCCTCACAGGCGGGCAGGGGAATTCACCCCTCCACTTT. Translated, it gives CASSRLTGGQGNSPLHF.